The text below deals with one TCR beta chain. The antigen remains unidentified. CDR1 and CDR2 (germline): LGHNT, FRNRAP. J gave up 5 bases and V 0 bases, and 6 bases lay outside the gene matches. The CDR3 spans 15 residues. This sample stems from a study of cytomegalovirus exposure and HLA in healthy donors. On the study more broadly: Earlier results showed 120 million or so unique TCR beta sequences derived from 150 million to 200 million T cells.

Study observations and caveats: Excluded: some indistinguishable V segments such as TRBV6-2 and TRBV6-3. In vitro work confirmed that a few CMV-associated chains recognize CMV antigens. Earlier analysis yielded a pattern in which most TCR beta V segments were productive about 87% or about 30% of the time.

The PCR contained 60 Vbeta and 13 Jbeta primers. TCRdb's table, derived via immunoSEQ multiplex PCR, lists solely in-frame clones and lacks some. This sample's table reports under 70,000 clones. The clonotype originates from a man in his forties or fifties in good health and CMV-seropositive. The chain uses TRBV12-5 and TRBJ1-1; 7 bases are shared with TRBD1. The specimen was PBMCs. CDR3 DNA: TGTGCTAGTGGTTTGGTACTGGGCAGGGGGACTGAAGCTTTCTTT. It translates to CASGLVLGRGTEAFF.